The rows below give T cell receptor beta chains drawn from one sample of a study of T cell responses to AZD1222 COVID-19 vaccine. Here immunoSEQ multiplex PCR was the method, and the copy in TCRdb shows in-frame clones only, minus some. The profile shows fewer than 130,000 clones, about nine tenths of them singletons. Here the sequenced sample was peripheral blood, taken 28 days after the second AZD1222 dose. These receptors were obtained from an adult who received the AZD1222 COVID-19 vaccine. Each CDR3 is given with its conserved first and last residue. D genes are given only for firm matches. For some rows the clone size is stated as once, few or many, or as a class when expanded; others skip it.

d_gene	abundance	v_gene	j_gene	CDR3aa	CDR3nt
TRBD2	-	TRBV5-4	TRBJ2-5	CASRFGLAGGEETQYF	TGTGCCAGCAGGTTCGGACTAGCGGGGGGGGAAGAGACCCAGTACTTC
-	-	TRBV5-1	TRBJ2-2	CASSLSANTGELFF	TGCGCCAGCAGCTTGTCTGCGAACACCGGGGAGCTGTTTTTT
TRBD2	-	TRBV7-2	TRBJ2-2	CASSLPLGRGTNTGELFF	TGTGCCAGCAGCTTGCCCCTGGGGCGGGGGACGAACACCGGGGAGCTGTTTTTT
-	-	TRBV3-1/TRBV3-2	TRBJ2-3	CASSGTSTDTQYF	TGTGCCAGCAGCGGGACTAGCACAGATACGCAGTATTTT
-	-	TRBV2	TRBJ2-7	CASRRDGEAMYF	TGTGCCAGCAGACGGGACGGGGAAGCGATGTACTTC
-	-	TRBV7-9	TRBJ2-1	CASSLEQLGQFF	TGTGCCAGCAGCTTAGAGCAGCTAGGGCAGTTCTTC
TRBD2	-	TRBV10-3	TRBJ2-7	CAISTLAGGAYEQYF	TGTGCCATCAGTACCCTAGCGGGGGGCGCCTACGAGCAGTACTTC
-	-	TRBV6-2/TRBV6-3	TRBJ2-7	CASSERPWEQYF	TGTGCCAGCAGCGAACGGCCCTGGGAGCAGTACTTC
-	-	TRBV19	TRBJ1-1	CASSKNPMPLNTEAFF	TGTGCCAGTAGTAAAAACCCCATGCCTCTGAACACTGAAGCTTTCTTT
-	-	TRBV18	TRBJ1-1	CASSPTGYTEAFF	TGTGCCAGCTCACCCACAGGCTACACTGAAGCTTTCTTT
-	few	TRBV19	TRBJ1-2	CASSIDRQFFDGYTF	TGTGCCAGTAGTATAGATCGACAGTTCTTCGATGGCTACACCTTC
-	-	TRBV5-1	TRBJ2-1	CASSLGASSYNEQFF	TGCGCCAGCAGCTTGGGCGCGAGCTCCTACAATGAGCAGTTCTTC
-	-	TRBV10-1	TRBJ2-7	CASSAPDVSYEQYF	TGCGCCAGCAGTGCCCCTGATGTCTCCTACGAGCAGTACTTC
TRBD2	-	TRBV4-2	TRBJ2-7	CASSLRNPSGGSSYEQYF	TGTGCCAGCAGCCTTCGAAATCCTAGCGGGGGGAGCTCCTACGAGCAGTACTTC
-	once	TRBV19	TRBJ2-4	CASSRGAVAKNIQYF	TGTGCCAGTAGTAGGGGGGCCGTGGCCAAAAACATTCAGTACTTC
-	-	TRBV19	TRBJ2-7	CASSIDGTGIPYEQYF	TGTGCCAGTAGTATAGATGGAACAGGGATCCCCTACGAGCAGTACTTC
-	-	TRBV2	TRBJ1-1	CASRSGRRTTEAFF	TGTGCCAGCAGGTCAGGACGGCGGACGACTGAAGCTTTCTTT
-	once	TRBV28	TRBJ1-5	CASNALGVSNQPQHF	TGTGCCAGCAACGCGCTAGGAGTTAGCAATCAGCCCCAGCATTTT
-	-	TRBV7-9	TRBJ2-7	CASSQWEGDLSYEQYF	TGTGCCAGCAGCCAGTGGGAGGGGGACTTATCCTACGAGCAGTACTTC
-	-	TRBV9	TRBJ2-7	CASSVGADTYEQYF	TGTGCCAGCAGCGTAGGGGCGGACACCTACGAGCAGTACTTC
-	-	TRBV6-2/TRBV6-3	TRBJ2-5	CASSYGEQETQYF	TGTGCCAGCAGTTACGGGGAGCAAGAGACCCAGTACTTC
-	-	TRBV18	TRBJ2-5	CASSPPPTRETQYF	TGTGCCAGCTCACCACCTCCAACGCGAGAGACCCAGTACTTC
-	-	TRBV29-1	TRBJ1-1	CSVERGMNTEAFF	TGCAGCGTTGAGAGGGGAATGAACACTGAAGCTTTCTTT
-	-	TRBV7-2	TRBJ2-5	CASSFARAETQYF	TGTGCCAGCAGCTTCGCCAGGGCAGAGACCCAGTACTTC
-	-	TRBV5-3	TRBJ1-6	CARSLKEALQPYNSPLHF	TGTGCCAGAAGCTTGAAGGAGGCGCTCCAGCCTTATAATTCACCCCTCCACTTT
TRBD1	-	TRBV5-1	TRBJ1-2	CASSTGQGGGYTF	TGCGCCAGCAGCACAGGACAGGGAGGGGGCTACACCTTC
-	once	TRBV18	TRBJ2-1	CASSPSYNEQFF	TGTGCCAGCTCACCGTCTTACAATGAGCAGTTCTTC
-	-	TRBV5-6	TRBJ2-2	CASSYDRTTGELFF	TGTGCCAGCAGCTACGACAGAACTACCGGGGAGCTGTTTTTT
TRBD2	-	TRBV6-5	TRBJ2-7	CASRTGGSPEQYF	TGTGCCAGCAGAACGGGGGGGTCCCCCGAGCAGTACTTC
-	-	TRBV29-1	TRBJ2-3	CSVRSSGTDTQYF	TGCAGCGTTCGCAGTTCGGGCACAGATACGCAGTATTTT
-	-	TRBV29-1	TRBJ1-2	CSVEDLPRGANYGYTF	TGCAGCGTTGAAGATCTTCCCAGGGGCGCAAACTATGGCTACACCTTC
TRBD1	-	TRBV11-2	TRBJ2-7	CASSLGQGAYEQYF	TGTGCCAGCAGCCTCGGACAGGGGGCCTACGAGCAGTACTTC
TRBD2	-	TRBV7-2	TRBJ2-5	CASSLSSGGDETQYF	TGTGCCAGCAGCTTATCAAGCGGGGGGGACGAGACCCAGTACTTC